The 13 T cell receptor beta chains presented below share a single source sample, sequenced in a study of OX40 agonist ivuxolimab in advanced cancers. Here immunoSEQ multiplex PCR was the method, and the copy in TCRdb shows in-frame clones only, minus some. Among over 40,000 clones, roughly four fifths were seen once, and the ten largest hold over 3%. This material consisted of CD4+ or CD8+ T cells sorted from blood, taken in a trial of the OX40 agonist ivuxolimab. Receptors originate from an adult with an advanced solid tumor such as melanoma, head and neck, liver or kidney cancer.

The chain uses TRBV7-7 and TRBJ2-1; 9 nucleotides line up with TRBD2. The CDR3 is 15 amino acids. The junction had 10 bases not matched to a gene; V was cut back by 5 bases and J by 8 bases. Germline assignment: CDR1 SSHAT and CDR2 FNYEAQ (reference sequence). This CDR3 is CASSPTAGGRHEQFF. In DNA, the CDR3 is TGTGCCAGCAGCCCGACTGCGGGGGGGCGGCATGAGCAGTTCTTC.

This clone was seen a handful of times. V is TRBV10-1 and J is TRBJ2-7; 7 bases line up with TRBD2. V dropped 3 bases and J dropped 2; count of bases not matched to a gene: 4. The CDR3 loop spans 14 amino acids. Per germline, CDR1 WNHNN and CDR2 SYGVQD (reference sequence). Written as DNA, the CDR3 is TGCGCCAGCAGTGATCGTCGGGGGGCCTACGAGCAGTACTTC. Translating gives CASSDRRGAYEQYF.

The genes are TRBV27 and TRBJ2-5; 8 bases map to TRBD1. CDR3 length: 13 residues. Trimming took 6 bases from V and 2 from J; bases not matched to a gene: 2. Germline V CDR1 and CDR2: MNHEY, SMNVEV (reference sequence). DNA for the CDR3: TGTGCCAGCAGCAGACAGGGGCAAGAGACCCAGTACTTC. Protein product: CASSRQGQETQYF.

The genes are TRBV9 and TRBJ2-3, with D unclear. The V end lost 4 bases, the J end lost 6 bases, and 6 bases lay between the germline ends. From germline, CDR1 is SGDLS and CDR2 YYNGEE. The CDR3 is made up of 11 amino acids. This chain's CDR3 is CASSRTDTQYF. The CDR3 DNA is TGTGCCAGCAGCAGGACGGATACGCAGTATTTT.

The rearrangement uses TRBV11-2 and TRBJ2-7; 7 bases fit TRBD1. Trimming removed 5 bases from V and 4 bases from J; junction bases left unmatched: 11. Germline CDR1 and CDR2: SGHAT and FQNNGV. The CDR3 has 15 residues. CDR3 DNA: TGTGCCAGCAGCCAAAGACAGGGAAGGGAATACGAGCAGTACTTC. This translates into CASSQRQGREYEQYF.

The chain couples TRBV18 to TRBJ1-4; 7 bases match TRBD1. The germline gives CDR1 KGHSH, CDR2 LQKENI. CDR3 length equals 17 residues. The trim removed 1 base at V and 4 bases at J, leaving 9 bases unmatched. The CDR3 DNA follows: TGTGCCAGCTCACCACGGGGGGCCGACAGGGATAATGAAAAACTGTTTTTT. Translated: CASSPRGADRDNEKLFF.

V and J are TRBV18 and TRBJ1-1; D possibly corresponds to TRBD1 (6 bases). V was pared by 10 bases and J by 0 bases, with 18 bases between. The CDR3 spans 15 residues. Germline values: CDR1 KGHSH, CDR2 LQKENI. CDR3 in amino acids: CATQSDGGLNTEAFF. CDR3 DNA: TGTGCCACCCAGTCCGACGGGGGCCTGAACACTGAAGCTTTCTTT.

The chain couples TRBV6-6 to TRBJ2-6; D call uncertain. Germline CDR1 MNHNY, CDR2 SVGAGI (reference sequence). Trimming left V 3 bases short and J 0 bases short, with 6 bases between. The CDR3 length is 15 residues. For the CDR3, the DNA is TGTGCCAGCAGTTATTCAGGCTCTGGGGCCAACGTCCTGACTTTC. It is translated as CASSYSGSGANVLTF.

CDR3 amino acids: CASSYGTVPNEQFF. The CDR3 DNA follows: TGTGCCAGCAGTTACGGGACAGTTCCCAATGAGCAGTTCTTC. The V gene is TRBV6-6, the J gene TRBJ2-1; 7 nucleotides agree with TRBD1. After removal of 2 bases from V and 6 bases from J, the junction contained 4 bases not matched to a gene. This CDR3 region has 14 residues. CDR1 is MNHNY and CDR2 is SVGAGI in the germline V gene (reference sequence).

The chain couples TRBV6-5 to TRBJ2-7; the match to TRBD1 covers 9 bases. This CDR3 region has 16 residues. V lost 2 bases to trimming and J lost 9 bases; unmatched junction nucleotides: 14. Looked up from germline, CDR1 is MNHEY and CDR2 is SVGAGI. The CDR3 region has the DNA TGTGCCAGCAGTTACCGGCGGGGACAGGGATCCTCCGGGCAGTACTTC. It is translated as CASSYRRGQGSSGQYF.

The V and J genes are TRBV25-1 and TRBJ2-5; D is perhaps TRBD2 (6 bases). This CDR3 spans 17 amino acids. The V and J ends lost 5 bases and 5 bases respectively, with 24 bases between them. The germline V gene encodes CDR1 MGHDK and CDR2 SYGVNS. CDR3 DNA sequence: TGTGCCAGCAGTCGAGGCCTTGCGGGGTGGGGCGGGGAGACCCAGTACTTC. It encodes CASSRGLAGWGGETQYF.

The rearrangement links TRBV14 to TRBJ1-2; unclear D gene. The length of the CDR3 is 13 residues. Per germline, CDR1 SGHDN and CDR2 FVKESK. V lost 0 bases and J 7 bases, leaving 9 bases between the germline ends. CDR3 nucleotide sequence: TGTGCCAGCAGCCAAGATCTAGGGAGTGGCTACACCTTC. It is translated as CASSQDLGSGYTF.

The chain uses TRBV7-9 and TRBJ2-5; 10 nucleotides line up with TRBD1. The germline V gene has CDR1 SEHNR and CDR2 FQNEAQ (reference sequence). This CDR3 has 15 amino acids. The V gene end was trimmed by 5 bases and the J gene end by 2 bases; junction bases not matched to a gene: 5. For the CDR3, the DNA is TGTGCCAGCAGCCGACAGGGGGCGAGGCAAGAGACCCAGTACTTC. As protein: CASSRQGARQETQYF. Based on the CDR3 plus reference TRBV7-9 and TRBJ2-5, the full variable domain is DTGVSQNPRHKITKRGQNVTFRCDPISEHNRLYWYRQTLGQGPEFLTYFQNEAQLEKSRLLSDRFSAERPKGSFSTLEIQRTEQGDSAMYLCASSRQGARQETQYFGPGTRLLVL.